Following are 17 T cell receptor beta chains from one sample sequenced in a study of blood T cell repertoires in COVID-19 (dated by TCRdb to 2019 to 2021). Libraries came from the immunoSEQ multiplex PCR assay. This is the immuneACCESS table as TCRdb keeps it, with only in-frame sequences that have V and J called. A part of the clones is gone; compared with another copy, unresolved V genes explain less than half, and the rest is unexplained. For this sample there are around 130,000 clones; roughly three quarters appear just once. The ten top clones hold roughly 7.9% of the sample. Sequenced input: peripheral blood. These receptors were collected from a human donor in a cohort sampled during active COVID-19.

V gene TRBV4-1 combines with J gene TRBJ2-1, with TRBD2 matching 14 bases. Germline CDR1 is MGHRA and CDR2 is YSYEKL. The V and J ends lost 2 bases and 4 bases, in that order; junction bases with no gene match: 13. The CDR3 has 20 amino acids. This CDR3 reads CASSQFPGLAGDGGYNEQFF. CDR3 nucleotides: TGCGCCAGCAGCCAATTTCCGGGACTAGCGGGAGACGGCGGGTACAATGAGCAGTTCTTC.

The chain's CDR3 is CASSPGTDTQYF. The CDR3 DNA reads as TGTGCCAGTAGCCCAGGGACAGATACGCAGTATTTT. This rearrangement joins TRBV19 to TRBJ2-3; a weak D match, TRBD1 (5 bases). The CDR3 loop spans 12 amino acids. Trimming took 6 bases from V and 3 from J, leaving 7 bases between them. Looked up from germline, CDR1 is LNHDA and CDR2 is SQIVND (reference sequence). Drawing the rest from reference TRBV19 and TRBJ2-3, the complete variable domain is DGGITQSPKYLFRKEGQNVTLSCEQNLNHDAMYWYRQDPGQGLRLIYYSQIVNDFQKGDIAEGYSVSREKKESFPLTVTSAQKNPTAFYLCASSPGTDTQYFGPGTRLTVL.

A note on this clone: Other DNA sequences of this sample code for an identical CDR3. The gene calls are TRBV6-5 and TRBJ1-2; D is ambiguous. The CDR3 has 14 residues. V was cut by 0 bases and J by 3 bases, with 8 bases left in between. The V gene's germline CDR1 is MNHEY and CDR2 SVGAGI. DNA of the CDR3: TGTGCCAGCAGTTACTCCCACGGGGACTATGGCTACACCTTC. Encoded protein: CASSYSHGDYGYTF.

The gene calls are TRBV7-8 and TRBJ2-1; the match to TRBD1 covers 10 bases. The CDR3 consists of 14 residues. Germline values: CDR1 SGHVS, CDR2 FQNEAQ. The trim removed 9 bases at V and 6 bases at J, leaving 8 bases unmatched. The CDR3 loop reads CASRQGATSNEQFF. In DNA, the CDR3 is TGTGCCAGTAGACAGGGGGCGACTTCCAATGAGCAGTTCTTC.

V usage is TRBV18 and J usage is TRBJ1-2; TRBD1 agrees at 7 bases. This CDR3 spans 14 amino acids. V lost 6 bases, J lost 8 bases, and 12 bases stayed unmatched. Per the germline V gene, CDR1 is KGHSH and CDR2 is LQKENI. DNA for the CDR3: TGTGCCAGCTCCCTGGACAGGAGCTTTCGGGGCTACACCTTC. Encoded protein: CASSLDRSFRGYTF.

This clone has only a few counts. This chain joins TRBV7-2 and TRBJ2-7; weak D call: TRBD2 (6 bases). Germline V gene data show CDR1 as SGHTA and CDR2 as FQGNSA. V lost 1 base and J 6 bases, leaving 13 bases between the germline ends. The CDR3 has 14 amino acids. CDR3 bases: TGTGCCAGCAGCTTAGACGGGAGAGGCTCCGAGCAGTACTTC. Its translation: CASSLDGRGSEQYF.

The V and J genes are TRBV6-1 and TRBJ2-7; 10 bases match TRBD1. This CDR3 is built from 16 residues. V shed 4 bases and J 3 bases; nucleotides not matched to a gene: 9. CDR1 and CDR2 from the germline V gene are MNHNS and SASEGT. CDR3 in DNA: TGTGCCAGCAGTGTTTGGACAGGGGGTTCAGGCTACGAGCAGTACTTC. It translates to CASSVWTGGSGYEQYF.

This clone was counted only a few times. The chain links TRBV6-5 to TRBJ2-7, with D perhaps matching TRBD1 (5 bases). The CDR3 is made up of 13 amino acids. Germline V gene lookup returns CDR1 MNHEY and CDR2 SVGAGI. V gave up 6 bases and J gave up 3 bases, with 12 bases separating them. CDR3 sequence: CASSSGSDYEQYF. CDR3 sequence (DNA): TGTGCCAGCAGCTCAGGGTCGGACTACGAGCAGTACTTC.

J is TRBJ2-2 and V is TRBV6-6; TRBD2 aligns across 12 bases. Germline CDR1 is MNHNY and CDR2 is SVGAGI (reference sequence). V trimming: 5 bases; J trimming: 4 bases; junction bases outside the gene matches: 5. The CDR3 is 16 residues long. CDR3 sequence: CASSIRTSGTTGELFF. CDR3 nucleotides: TGTGCCAGCAGTATCCGGACTAGCGGGACCACCGGGGAGCTGTTTTTT.

This clone was counted between two and nine times. The chain employs TRBV5-6 and TRBJ1-1; D call uncertain. Trimming removed 0 bases from V and 9 bases from J, with 9 bases in between. Germline V lookup: CDR1 SGHDT, CDR2 YYEEEE. The CDR3 loop spans 12 amino acids. The CDR3 region is CASSLGGAQAFF. CDR3 coding DNA: TGTGCCAGCAGCTTGGGCGGCGCGCAAGCTTTCTTT.

The chain links TRBV11-3 to TRBJ2-5, with a possible D match to TRBD2 (6 bases). V gave up 1 base and J gave up 9 bases, with 12 bases separating them. CDR3 length equals 13 residues. Germline lookup yields CDR1 SGHNT and CDR2 YENEEA. The CDR3 DNA reads as TGTGCCAGCAGCTTAGCACTAGCTGGGGCCCAGTACTTC. It codes for CASSLALAGAQYF.

V is TRBV3-1 (or the pseudogene TRBV3-2) and J is TRBJ1-5; 10 bases line up with TRBD1. The CDR3 consists of 16 residues. The V and J ends lost 1 base and 2 bases, in that order; junction bases with no gene match: 2. In germline, CDR1 is LGHDT, CDR2 YNNKEL (reference sequence). CDR3 sequence: CASSQGQGAGNQPQHF. The CDR3 bases are TGTGCCAGCAGCCAAGGACAGGGGGCCGGCAATCAGCCCCAGCATTTT.

The rearrangement joins TRBV2 to TRBJ2-5, with 8 bases identical to TRBD2. Trimming removed 2 bases from V and 5 bases from J; junction bases left unmatched: 7. The CDR3 sequence is 15 residues long. CDR1 is SNHLY, CDR2 FYNNEI, per germline. CDR3 protein: CASSEIGGGQETQYF. The CDR3 nucleotides read TGTGCCAGCAGTGAAATCGGGGGGGGGCAGGAGACCCAGTACTTC.

The V and J genes are TRBV11-2 and TRBJ2-7; 11 nucleotides match TRBD2. Per the germline V gene, CDR1 is SGHAT and CDR2 is FQNNGV. The CDR3 has 14 amino acids. Unmatched junction bases numbered 0, after V lost 3 bases and J lost 2 bases. The CDR3 nucleotides are TGTGCCAGCAGCTTGACTAGCGGGACCTACGAGCAGTACTTC. This translates into CASSLTSGTYEQYF. The full variable domain, rest sourced from reference TRBV11-2 and TRBJ2-7, is EAGVAQSPRYKIIEKRQSVAFWCNPISGHATLYWYQQILGQGPKLLIQFQNNGVVDDSQLPKDRFSAERLKGVDSTLKIQPAKLEDSAVYLCASSLTSGTYEQYFGPGTRLTVT.

This rearrangement joins TRBV5-1 to TRBJ2-1; D is unresolved. Germline V gene sequence: CDR1 SGHRS, CDR2 YFSETQ. The CDR3 is made up of 12 amino acids. V was trimmed by 4 bases and J by 3 bases, leaving 5 bases between them. CDR3 residues: CASSLNYNEQFF. CDR3 nucleotide sequence: TGCGCCAGCAGCCTAAACTACAATGAGCAGTTCTTC.

The rearrangement joins TRBV24-1 to TRBJ2-1; 10 bases align to TRBD2. In germline, CDR1 is KGHDR, CDR2 SFDVKD. The CDR3 consists of 17 residues. The ends lost 5 bases at V and 0 bases at J; junction bases unmatched: 6. The CDR3 sequence: CATSGLAGDSSYNEQFF. The CDR3 coding sequence is TGTGCCACCAGTGGGCTAGCGGGAGACTCCTCCTACAATGAGCAGTTCTTC.

This chain links TRBV2 with TRBJ2-7; 8 nucleotides match TRBD2. The junction had 2 bases not matched to a gene; V was cut back by 2 bases and J by 2 bases. In germline, CDR1 is SNHLY, CDR2 FYNNEI. The CDR3 runs to 14 residues. The CDR3 nucleotides read TGTGCCAGCAGTGAACAGCGGGGGCCCTACGAGCAGTACTTC. Its protein product is CASSEQRGPYEQYF.